Described below is a single T cell receptor (beta chain) sequence and its context. No antigen is known for it. This sample is part of a study of T cell responses to AZD1222 COVID-19 vaccine. The study, taken as a whole, reports: Nearly half of spike-specific TCRs reportedly go after variant regions that carry no mutations. The peak T cell response came first, and repertoires were sampled only after it. Across the whole spike, CD4 TCRs peaked at regions 160-218 and 743-854.

Pooled in the analysis were second doses at about 4 or about 12 weeks. Libraries were prepared by immunoSEQ multiplex PCR; TCRdb keeps only in-frame clonotypes and omits some of them. The data contain fewer than 150,000 clones, around 91% of them singletons. Germline V gene lookup returns CDR1 ENHRY and CDR2 SYGVKD. The CDR3 loop spans 16 amino acids. V was clipped by 4 bases and J by 2 bases, with 17 bases between them. Source: peripheral blood, taken 28 days after the second AZD1222 dose. The chain combines TRBV10-3 with TRBJ1-2; D is undetermined. This sequence originates from an adult who received the AZD1222 COVID-19 vaccine. As DNA, the CDR3 is TGTGCCATCAGTGGATCGAAGAGAGGGTTAAACTATGGCTACACCTTC. Its protein product is CAISGSKRGLNYGYTF.